This TCR beta chain is drawn from a study of identical twins. TCRdb reanalysed the 5' RACE reads using MiXCR and keeps one entry per CDR3 protein. The profile shows roughly 700,000 distinct CDR3 sequences, under 9% of them singletons. About this clonotype: Its antigen remains unknown.

The CDR3 covers 11 residues. CDR1 is LGHDT and CDR2 is YNNKEL in the germline V gene (reference sequence). Trimming pared 0 bases from V and 8 bases from J, leaving 4 bases between. Findings of the study overall: Insertions were fewer in abundant cord blood beta clonotypes, whereas memory repertoires showed none of this pattern. Partial confounding of zero-insertion analyses by invariant MAIT and iNKT cells was possible.

These data were also filed under a second study, of yellow fever vaccine responses in identical twins.

The rearrangement uses TRBV3-1 and TRBJ1-1; D is ambiguous. The sequencing sample was made of PBMCs. The source is a young woman in good health. Here the CDR3 reads CASSQDLEAFF. CDR3 coding DNA: TGTGCCAGCAGCCAAGATCTGGAAGCTTTCTTT.